This T cell receptor (beta chain) was captured by sequencing in a study of shared clonotypes between healthy human individuals. Remarks on this clone: Its antigen is not identified.

Study results and caveats: Apart from blood, nothing was sampled; tissue repertoires likely differ.

The protocol was immunoSEQ multiplex PCR, while the TCRdb copy is restricted to in-frame clones and leaves out a portion. The sample holds 1.6 million or so clones, 98% to 99% seen once. This CDR3 has 16 residues. From germline, CDR1 is SGHTA and CDR2 FQGNSA. V was pared by 4 bases and J by 0 bases, with 8 bases of the junction left unmatched. This sequence joins TRBV7-2 and TRBJ2-7; 8 positions match TRBD2. The sample consisted of naive CD4+ T cells sorted from blood. The subset is: CD45RA+ positively selected. The receptor comes from a man aged 25-40 years in good health. DNA for the CDR3: TGTGCCAGCAGCTCGACACTAGCGGCGAGCTCCTACGAGCAGTACTTC. Translated: CASSSTLAASSYEQYF.